The 2 T cell receptor beta chains in this list originate from one sample, sequenced in a study of shared clonotypes between healthy human individuals. TCRdb keeps only in-frame clones here, not all; method: immunoSEQ multiplex PCR. This sample has 700,000 to 950,000 clones, with around 96% found just once. Terminally differentiated effector memory CD45RA+ cells were left out of the naive CD8 fraction, which was CD45RO-negative and positively selected for CCR7. Sequencing was performed on naive CD8+ T cells sorted from blood. The receptors come from a man aged 25 to 40 in good health.

The genes are TRBV6-1 and TRBJ2-5; 10 nucleotides agree with TRBD1. This CDR3 is built from 13 residues. Germline V gives CDR1 MNHNS, CDR2 SASEGT. The V gene end was trimmed by 6 bases and the J gene end by 5 bases; junction bases not matched to a gene: 3. The CDR3 here is CASSGTGEETQYF. CDR3 coding DNA: TGTGCCAGCAGCGGGACAGGGGAGGAGACCCAGTACTTC.

The chain recombines TRBV6-1 with TRBJ1-5; D unclear. The germline CDR1 and CDR2 sequences are MNHNS and SASEGT. V was pared by 1 base and J by 5 bases, with 9 bases between. The CDR3 totals 14 residues. CDR3 residues: CASSEDVIYQPQHF. The CDR3 coding sequence is TGTGCCAGCAGTGAAGATGTTATTTATCAGCCCCAGCATTTT.